What follows are 18 T cell receptor beta chains derived from one specimen sequenced in a study of beta chain features in type 1 diabetes. Of the isolated RNA, all was reverse transcribed, and so the sequenced material was expressed TCRB transcripts. Clones were read by immunoSEQ multiplex PCR, and TCRdb kept only the in-frame ones, dropping some. The table has approximately 470,000 clones, 30% seen once. Specimen: naive CD4+ T cells from blood. These receptors all stem from a man aged 18 to 30 in good health.

The chain has TRBV10-3 and TRBJ2-5, with 9 nucleotides matching TRBD2. CDR3 length: 12 amino acids. The germline V gene encodes CDR1 ENHRY and CDR2 SYGVKD. The CDR3 DNA follows: TGTGCAGTAGCGGGAGACAGAGAGACCCAGTACTTC. Translating gives CAVAGDRETQYF.

The genes are TRBV11-2 and TRBJ1-2, with TRBD1 matching 7 bases. The CDR3 has 13 amino acids. The germline gives CDR1 SGHAT, CDR2 FQNNGV. V lost 5 bases and J lost 2; bases outside the gene matches: 2. This chain's CDR3 is CASSPGQNYGYTF. In DNA form, the CDR3 reads TGTGCCAGCAGCCCGGGACAGAACTATGGCTACACCTTC. Looking up the rest from reference TRBV11-2 and TRBJ1-2 gives the full variable domain: EAGVAQSPRYKIIEKRQSVAFWCNPISGHATLYWYQQILGQGPKLLIQFQNNGVVDDSQLPKDRFSAERLKGVDSTLKIQPAKLEDSAVYLCASSPGQNYGYTFGSGTRLTVV.

This chain joins TRBV5-1 and TRBJ2-7; D is undetermined. This CDR3 has 14 residues. Germline V lookup: CDR1 SGHRS, CDR2 YFSETQ. V dropped 0 bases and J dropped 1 base, with 8 bases sitting between them. DNA for the CDR3: TGCGCCAGCAGCTTGGAGGCCGGATCCTACGAGCAGTACTTC. Translated: CASSLEAGSYEQYF.

The gene calls are TRBV4-1 and TRBJ2-5, with D unclear. There are 14 residues in the CDR3. Germline-derived CDR1 and CDR2 are MGHRA and YSYEKL. Trimming left V 1 base short and J 1 base short, with 7 bases between. CDR3 region: CASSQGSRQETQYF. CDR3 sequence (DNA): TGCGCCAGCAGCCAAGGATCACGCCAAGAGACCCAGTACTTC.

As concerns this clone: The identical CDR3 is also encoded by other nucleotide sequences in the sample. The rearrangement uses TRBV18 and TRBJ2-1, with a possible D match to TRBD1 (6 bases). CDR3 length: 13 amino acids. V was shortened by 2 bases and J by 4 bases, with 6 bases between the two germline ends. Germline V lookup: CDR1 KGHSH, CDR2 LQKENI. The chain's CDR3 is CASSPTGYNEQFF. The DNA for the CDR3 is TGTGCCAGCTCACCAACAGGGTACAATGAGCAGTTCTTC.

This clone was observed once. The CDR3 carries no conserved terminal phenylalanine or tryptophan, so it likely arises from a read error. The limits of the CDR3 on the DNA are not certain, so only TCRdb's listed CDR3 is given. CDR3 residues: CASSEISDTR. V usage is TRBV6-1 and J usage is TRBJ2-7; TRBD1, the table's D call, lacks a check against the DNA. Germline V gene sequence: CDR1 MNHNS, CDR2 SASEGT. The CDR3 length is 10 residues, termini included.

This clone came up a few times. The V call is TRBV6-6, the J call TRBJ2-1; 8 bases line up with TRBD1. Germline V gene lookup returns CDR1 MNHNY and CDR2 SVGAGI (reference sequence). The length of the CDR3 is 13 residues. Trimming cost V 7 bases and J 8 bases; bases outside gene matches: 7. CDR3 sequence: CASMTGAPDEQFF. CDR3 sequence (DNA): TGTGCCAGCATGACAGGGGCTCCGGATGAGCAGTTCTTC.

J is TRBJ1-2 and V is TRBV7-7; 9 nucleotides line up with TRBD1. The V and J ends lost 5 bases and 4 bases, in that order; junction bases with no gene match: 11. The CDR3 contains 16 residues. Germline V lookup: CDR1 SSHAT, CDR2 FNYEAQ (reference sequence). Here the CDR3 DNA reads TGTGCCAGCAGCGCAACGGGACAGGGACTTCTCTATGGCTACACCTTC. Its translation: CASSATGQGLLYGYTF.

This clone was counted only a few times. Other DNA variants within this sample encode the same CDR3. The chain is built from TRBV5-1 and TRBJ2-5, with D perhaps matching TRBD2 (6 bases). The CDR3 is 13 residues long. Germline-derived CDR1 and CDR2 are SGHRS and YFSETQ. V shed 5 bases and J shed 2 bases, with 10 bases lying between them. CDR3: CASRGDSQETQYF. The DNA of the CDR3 is TGCGCCAGCAGGGGGGACTCGCAAGAGACCCAGTACTTC.

This clone was seen more than once but under ten times. The V and J genes are TRBV7-9 and TRBJ2-2; a weak D match, TRBD2 (6 bases). Trimming shortened V by 7 bases and J by 7 bases, and 16 bases separated the two germline ends. The CDR3 extends over 14 amino acids. CDR1 is SEHNR and CDR2 is FQNEAQ in the germline V gene (reference sequence). CDR3 region: CASIGQGLYGELFF. In DNA, the CDR3 is TGTGCCAGCATCGGCCAGGGACTTTACGGGGAGCTGTTTTTT.

The chain employs TRBV7-2 and TRBJ2-3; D not resolved. Germline CDR1 SGHTA, CDR2 FQGNSA. The CDR3 loop spans 14 amino acids. The V and J ends lost 1 base and 2 bases respectively, with 7 bases between them. CDR3 nucleotide sequence: TGTGCCAGCAGCTTAGGGGCGGACACAGATACGCAGTATTTT. It translates to CASSLGADTDTQYF. The variable domain in full, completed from reference TRBV7-2 and TRBJ2-3, reads GAGVSQSPSNKVTEKGKDVELRCDPISGHTALYWYRQSLGQGLEFLIYFQGNSAPDKSGLPSDRFSAERTGGSVSTLTIQRTQQEDSAVYLCASSLGADTDTQYFGPGTRLTVL.

This chain uses TRBV10-3 with TRBJ2-7; 8 positions match TRBD1. The CDR3 is made up of 15 amino acids. Trimming cost V 5 bases and J 3 bases; bases outside gene matches: 9. The germline V gene encodes CDR1 ENHRY and CDR2 SYGVKD. The CDR3 sequence is CAISRAGGLDYEQYF. CDR3 bases: TGTGCCATCAGTCGGGCAGGGGGCTTGGACTACGAGCAGTACTTC.

This clone appeared a few times. This chain connects TRBV11-1 to TRBJ1-2; D remains unclear. CDR1 and CDR2 (germline): SGHAT, FQDESV (reference sequence). The CDR3 covers 13 residues. V lost 5 bases, J lost 8 bases, and 15 bases lay in between. DNA for the CDR3: TGTGCCAGCAGCGAGGCCGCCCTGGGGGGCTACACCTTC. This sequence encodes CASSEAALGGYTF. Combining the CDR3 with reference TRBV11-1 and TRBJ1-2 gives the whole variable domain EAEVAQSPRYKITEKSQAVAFWCDPISGHATLYWYRQILGQGPELLVQFQDESVVDDSQLPKDRFSAERLKGVDSTLKIQPAELGDSAMYLCASSEAALGGYTFGSGTRLTVV.

This chain uses TRBV7-2 with TRBJ2-1; no firm D call. This CDR3 is 11 amino acids long. The germline gives CDR1 SGHTA, CDR2 FQGNSA. Trimming pared 3 bases from V and 13 bases from J, leaving 10 bases between. Here the CDR3 DNA reads TGTGCCAGCAGCTTCCACCAGGACCAGTTCTTC. Translation: CASSFHQDQFF.

The rearrangement joins TRBV6-1 to TRBJ2-5; a possible D gene is TRBD1 (6 bases). The germline CDR1 and CDR2 sequences are MNHNS and SASEGT. The CDR3 runs 14 residues. V was pared by 7 bases and J by 4 bases, with 16 bases between. CDR3 in amino acids: CASILGARGETQYF. The CDR3 DNA follows: TGTGCCAGCATCCTTGGGGCCAGGGGAGAGACCCAGTACTTC.

In its sample, this clone was seen a few times. The rearrangement links TRBV10-3 to TRBJ2-3; 8 nucleotides align to TRBD2. The CDR3 has 18 amino acids. Germline CDR1 and CDR2: ENHRY and SYGVKD. The V gene end was trimmed by 4 bases and the J gene end by 0 bases; junction bases not matched to a gene: 12. In DNA form, the CDR3 reads TGTGCCATCAGTGCCGGCCTGCTAGCGGGCCCTAGCACAGATACGCAGTATTTT. This encodes CAISAGLLAGPSTDTQYF.

J is TRBJ2-1 and V is TRBV29-1; no reliable D call. The germline gives CDR1 SQVTM, CDR2 ANQGSEA. V lost 4 bases and J 7 bases, leaving 11 bases between the germline ends. There are 12 residues in the CDR3. CDR3 nucleotides: TGCAGCGTTGTGGGGATACTGAATGAGCAGTTCTTC. Its protein product is CSVVGILNEQFF.

This clone was seen more than once but under ten times. The V call is TRBV7-2, the J call TRBJ1-2, with no clear D. With 5 bases removed from V and 4 bases from J, the gap between germline ends came to 8 bases. Germline values: CDR1 SGHTA, CDR2 FQGNSA. The CDR3 length is 12 residues. The CDR3 DNA is TGTGCCAGCAGCCCGAAGGTCTATGGCTACACCTTC. It specifies CASSPKVYGYTF.